The sequence of this TCR beta chain was determined in a study of blood T cell repertoires in COVID-19. For the study at large: Spain, Italy and the United States supplied samples that represented acute and convalescent COVID-19. Sample material is recorded as cDNA or gDNA derived from T cells, B-cell-depleted T cells, or PBMCs.

Enrollees, about 18 to 95 years old, lived in fewer than 25 US areas. The method was immunoSEQ multiplex PCR; TCRdb's version includes in-frame clones alone and lacks a portion of them. Here the sample spans roughly 140,000 clones, about nine tenths being singletons. Germline-derived CDR1 and CDR2 are MGHRA and YSYEKL. Unmatched junction bases numbered 8, after V lost 1 base and J lost 3 bases. The CDR3 runs 17 residues. Sequenced: PBMCs or T cells enriched from blood (not recorded which). The TCR sequence derives from a man in his 60s who had recovered from COVID-19. V and J are TRBV4-1 and TRBJ2-3; TRBD2 matches at 9 bases. The DNA of the CDR3 is TGCGCCAGCAGCCAAGGTTTCGGCGGGGGGGAAACAGATACGCAGTATTTT. It translates to CASSQGFGGGETDTQYF.